This T cell receptor beta chain was captured in a study of shared clonotypes between healthy human individuals. This table comes from immunoSEQ multiplex PCR, and its TCRdb copy is limited to in-frame clones, with some not included. The repertoire holds 2 million to 3 million clones, roughly 93% seen once, with more than 0.35% in the top ten. The CDR3 loop spans 15 amino acids. In germline, CDR1 is LGHNA, CDR2 YNFKEQ. J was trimmed by 9 bases and V by 3 bases; bases with no gene match: 8. V usage is TRBV4-2 and J usage is TRBJ1-5, with TRBD1 matching 10 bases. Sequenced input: naive CD4+ T cells from PBMCs. Subset noted: CD45RA+ positively selected. This TCR was sampled from a man aged 18 to 35 in good health. Some clones in this sample may be carry-over from other donors' samples. The CDR3 is CASSQEGTGVRPQHF. The CDR3 bases are TGTGCCAGCAGCCAGGAAGGGACAGGGGTTAGGCCCCAGCATTTT.